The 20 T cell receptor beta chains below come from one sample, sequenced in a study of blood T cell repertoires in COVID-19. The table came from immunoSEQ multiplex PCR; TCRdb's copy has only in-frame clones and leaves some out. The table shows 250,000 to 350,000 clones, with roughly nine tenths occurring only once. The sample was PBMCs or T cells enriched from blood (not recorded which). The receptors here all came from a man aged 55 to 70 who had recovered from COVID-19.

In DNA form, the CDR3 reads TGTGCCGCTGGGCAGGGGGGAGAAAAACTGTTTTTT. Amino acid sequence: CAAGQGGEKLFF. V gene TRBV6-5 combines with J gene TRBJ1-4; 7 positions agree with TRBD1. Germline V gene data show CDR1 as MNHEY and CDR2 as SVGAGI. Germline trimming cut 11 bases from V and 8 bases from J; bases unmatched to any gene: 8. The CDR3 runs 12 residues.

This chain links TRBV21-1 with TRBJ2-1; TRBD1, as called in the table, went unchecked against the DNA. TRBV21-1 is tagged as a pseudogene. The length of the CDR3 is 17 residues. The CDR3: CASSPGQKSSSYNEQFF. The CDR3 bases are TGTGCCAGCAGCCCCGGACAGAAAAGCAGCTCCTACAATGAGCAGTTCTTC.

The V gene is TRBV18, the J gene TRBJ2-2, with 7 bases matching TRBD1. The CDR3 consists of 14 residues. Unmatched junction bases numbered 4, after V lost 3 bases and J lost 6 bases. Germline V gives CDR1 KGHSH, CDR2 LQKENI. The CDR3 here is CASSPTGIAGELFF. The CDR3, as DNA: TGTGCCAGCTCACCGACAGGGATCGCCGGGGAGCTGTTTTTT.

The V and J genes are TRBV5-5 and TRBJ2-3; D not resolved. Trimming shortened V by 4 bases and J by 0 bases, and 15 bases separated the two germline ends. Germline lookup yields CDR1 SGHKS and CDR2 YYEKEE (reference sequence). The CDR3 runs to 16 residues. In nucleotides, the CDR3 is TGTGCCAGCAGCCAAGCCCATACTGCTAGCACAGATACGCAGTATTTT. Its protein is CASSQAHTASTDTQYF. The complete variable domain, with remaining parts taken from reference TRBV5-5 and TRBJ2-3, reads DAGVTQSPTHLIKTRGQQVTLRCSPISGHKSVSWYQQVLGQGPQFIFQYYEKEERGRGNFPDRFSARQFPNYSSELNVNALLLGDSALYLCASSQAHTASTDTQYFGPGTRLTVL.

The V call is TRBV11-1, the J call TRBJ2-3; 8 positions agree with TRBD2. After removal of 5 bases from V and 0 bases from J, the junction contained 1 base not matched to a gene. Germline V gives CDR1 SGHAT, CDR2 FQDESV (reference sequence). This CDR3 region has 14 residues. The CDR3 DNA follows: TGTGCCAGCAGCCCTAGCGGGAGCACAGATACGCAGTATTTT. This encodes CASSPSGSTDTQYF.

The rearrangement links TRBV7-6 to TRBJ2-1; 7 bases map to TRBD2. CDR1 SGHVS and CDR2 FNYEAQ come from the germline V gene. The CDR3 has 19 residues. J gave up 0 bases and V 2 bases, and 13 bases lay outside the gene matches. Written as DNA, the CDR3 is TGTGCCAGCAGCTTAACTCACCTTTTGCGGGAGAGCTCCTACAATGAGCAGTTCTTC. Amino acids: CASSLTHLLRESSYNEQFF.

CDR3: CASSSGTYNEQFF. CDR3 nucleotide sequence: TGTGCCAGCAGTAGCGGGACCTACAATGAGCAGTTCTTC. This chain links TRBV6-5 with TRBJ2-1, with 7 bases lining up with TRBD2. The CDR3 has 13 residues. Germline CDR1 reads MNHEY; CDR2 reads SVGAGI. Trimming took 5 bases from V and 2 from J; bases not matched to a gene: 0.

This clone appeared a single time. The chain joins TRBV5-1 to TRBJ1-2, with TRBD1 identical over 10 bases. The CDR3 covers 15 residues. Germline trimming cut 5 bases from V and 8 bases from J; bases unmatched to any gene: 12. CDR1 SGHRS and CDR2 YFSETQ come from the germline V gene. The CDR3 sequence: CASSPSGGTGEGYTF. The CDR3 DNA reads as TGCGCCAGCAGTCCGTCTGGGGGGACAGGGGAAGGCTACACCTTC.

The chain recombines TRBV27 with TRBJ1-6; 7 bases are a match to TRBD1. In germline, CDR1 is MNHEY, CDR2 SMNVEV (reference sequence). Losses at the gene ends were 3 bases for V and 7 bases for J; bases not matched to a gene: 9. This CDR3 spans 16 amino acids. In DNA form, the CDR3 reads TGTGCCAGCAGTTTCGGGACAGAAAGGGGGAATTCACCCCTCCACTTT. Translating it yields CASSFGTERGNSPLHF.

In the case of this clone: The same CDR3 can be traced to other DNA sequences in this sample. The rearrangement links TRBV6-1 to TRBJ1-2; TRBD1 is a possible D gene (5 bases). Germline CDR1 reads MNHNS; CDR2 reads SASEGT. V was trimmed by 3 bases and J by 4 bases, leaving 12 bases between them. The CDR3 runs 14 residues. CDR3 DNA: TGTGCCAGCAGTGAGGTGGGGCAGGGCTATGGCTACACCTTC. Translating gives CASSEVGQGYGYTF.

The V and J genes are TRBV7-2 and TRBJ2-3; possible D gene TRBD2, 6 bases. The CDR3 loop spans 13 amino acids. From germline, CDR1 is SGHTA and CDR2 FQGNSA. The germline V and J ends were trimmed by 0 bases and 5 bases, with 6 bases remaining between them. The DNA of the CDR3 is TGTGCCAGCAGCTTAGCGGGAGGAGATACGCAGTATTTT. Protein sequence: CASSLAGGDTQYF.

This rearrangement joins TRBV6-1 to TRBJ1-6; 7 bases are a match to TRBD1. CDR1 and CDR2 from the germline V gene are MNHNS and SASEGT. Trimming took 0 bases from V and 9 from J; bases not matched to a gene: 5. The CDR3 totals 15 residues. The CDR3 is CASSEAGGPLSPLHF. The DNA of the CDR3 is TGTGCCAGCAGTGAAGCAGGGGGCCCCCTTTCACCCCTCCACTTT.

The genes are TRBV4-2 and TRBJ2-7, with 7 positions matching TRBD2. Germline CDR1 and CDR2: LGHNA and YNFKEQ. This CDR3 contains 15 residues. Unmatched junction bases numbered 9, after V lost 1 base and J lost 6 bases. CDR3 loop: CASSQGWAGVFEQYF. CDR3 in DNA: TGTGCCAGCAGCCAAGGCTGGGCGGGGGTTTTCGAGCAGTACTTC.

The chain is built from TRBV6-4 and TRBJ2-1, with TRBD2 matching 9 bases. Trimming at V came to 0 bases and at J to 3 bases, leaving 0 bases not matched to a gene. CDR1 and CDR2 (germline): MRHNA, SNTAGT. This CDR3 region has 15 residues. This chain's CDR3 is CASSDSAGGYNEQFF. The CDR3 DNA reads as TGTGCCAGCAGTGACTCAGCGGGGGGCTACAATGAGCAGTTCTTC.

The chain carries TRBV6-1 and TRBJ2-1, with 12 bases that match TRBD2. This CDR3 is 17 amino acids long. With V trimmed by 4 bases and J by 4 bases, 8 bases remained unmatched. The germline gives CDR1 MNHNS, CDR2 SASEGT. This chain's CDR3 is CASSAPKTSGRYNEQFF. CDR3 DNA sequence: TGTGCCAGCAGTGCCCCTAAAACTAGCGGGAGGTACAATGAGCAGTTCTTC.

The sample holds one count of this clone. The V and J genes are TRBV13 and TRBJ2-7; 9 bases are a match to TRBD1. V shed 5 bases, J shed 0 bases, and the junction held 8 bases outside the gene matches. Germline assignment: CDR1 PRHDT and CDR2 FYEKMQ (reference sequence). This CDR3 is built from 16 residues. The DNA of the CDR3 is TGTGCCAGCAGCCCGGGACAGGGAGCCCTCTCCTACGAGCAGTACTTC. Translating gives CASSPGQGALSYEQYF.

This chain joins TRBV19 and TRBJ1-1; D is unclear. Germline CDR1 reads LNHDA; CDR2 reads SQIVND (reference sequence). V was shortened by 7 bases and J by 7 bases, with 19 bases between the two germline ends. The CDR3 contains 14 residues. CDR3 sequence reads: CASTRPGGRDEAFF. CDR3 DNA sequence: TGTGCCAGTACCAGACCGGGAGGGAGGGATGAAGCTTTCTTT.

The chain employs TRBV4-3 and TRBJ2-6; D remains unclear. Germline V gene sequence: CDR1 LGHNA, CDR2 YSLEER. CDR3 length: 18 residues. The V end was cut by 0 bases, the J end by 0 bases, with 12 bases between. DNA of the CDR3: TGCGCCAGCAGCCAAGATCACTTCGCGAGCTCTGGGGCCAACGTCCTGACTTTC. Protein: CASSQDHFASSGANVLTF.

CDR3 protein: CASKSPWKGTGGFGNTIYF. In DNA, the CDR3 is TGTGCCTCAAAAAGTCCCTGGAAGGGGACAGGGGGCTTTGGAAACACCATATATTTT. The chain combines TRBV19 with TRBJ1-3; 12 bases agree with TRBD1. The CDR3 is 19 amino acids. With 11 bases clipped from V and 3 bases from J, the junction kept 20 bases outside the gene matches. Germline CDR1 LNHDA, CDR2 SQIVND (reference sequence). The whole variable domain, remainder taken from reference TRBV19 and TRBJ1-3, is DGGITQSPKYLFRKEGQNVTLSCEQNLNHDAMYWYRQDPGQGLRLIYYSQIVNDFQKGDIAEGYSVSREKKESFPLTVTSAQKNPTAFYLCASKSPWKGTGGFGNTIYFGEGSWLTVV.

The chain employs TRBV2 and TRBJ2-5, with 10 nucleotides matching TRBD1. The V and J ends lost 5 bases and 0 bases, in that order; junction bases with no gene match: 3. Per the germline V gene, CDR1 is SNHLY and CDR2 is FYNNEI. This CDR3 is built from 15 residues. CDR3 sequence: CASSMDRGNQETQYF. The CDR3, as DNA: TGTGCCAGCAGTATGGACAGGGGGAACCAAGAGACCCAGTACTTC.